This TCR beta chain was recorded in a study of blood T cell repertoires in COVID-19. Study-wide context: The study drew acute and convalescent COVID-19 samples from the United States, Italy and Spain.

Trimming stripped 0 bases from V and 1 base from J, with 10 bases between. The CDR3 is made up of 15 amino acids. CDR1 is GTSNPN and CDR2 is SVGIG in the germline V gene (reference sequence). Generated by immunoSEQ multiplex PCR, the TCRdb table keeps only in-frame clones and is missing some. The data show roughly 500,000 clones, 70% to 90% seen once. The specimen sequenced was PBMCs or T cells enriched from blood (not recorded which). This sequence originates from a woman aged 40 to 50 who had recovered from COVID-19. The J gene is TRBJ2-4, the V gene TRBV30; TRBD1 might be the D (6 bases). Here the CDR3 reads CAWSVNRVAKNIQYF. The CDR3 coding sequence is TGTGCCTGGAGTGTAAACAGGGTGGCCAAAAACATTCAGTACTTC.